These 11 T cell receptor beta chains share one sample of origin, sequenced in a study of blood T cell repertoires in COVID-19. TCRdb keeps only in-frame clones here, not all; method: immunoSEQ multiplex PCR. Among around 42,000 clones listed, about 80% were seen once. Sequencing was carried out using peripheral blood. The receptors were sampled from an older woman with acute or convalescent COVID-19.

The V call is TRBV25-1, the J call TRBJ2-5; TRBD1 matches at 10 bases. Germline V gives CDR1 MGHDK, CDR2 SYGVNS. This CDR3 is 15 amino acids long. The V and J ends lost 6 bases and 2 bases, in that order; junction bases with no gene match: 6. The CDR3 loop reads CASRGQGPAQETQYF. The CDR3 coding sequence is TGTGCCAGCAGGGGACAGGGGCCGGCTCAAGAGACCCAGTACTTC.

The gene calls are TRBV11-2 and TRBJ1-1, with D possibly being TRBD1 (6 bases). Germline loops: CDR1 SGHAT, CDR2 FQNNGV. The V end lost 4 bases, the J end lost 5 bases, and 11 bases lay between the germline ends. The CDR3 contains 13 residues. For the CDR3, the DNA is TGTGCCAGCAGCTCGGTAGGGGGAACTGAAGCTTTCTTT. Its protein is CASSSVGGTEAFF.

This chain uses TRBV28 with TRBJ2-5; TRBD2 matches at 11 bases. CDR3 length: 15 amino acids. Trimming took 5 bases from V and 2 from J; bases not matched to a gene: 4. Per germline, CDR1 MDHEN and CDR2 SYDVKM. The CDR3 region is CASSVAGGWQETQYF. The CDR3 nucleotides are TGTGCCAGCAGTGTAGCGGGGGGGTGGCAAGAGACCCAGTACTTC.

The rearrangement uses TRBV11-3 and TRBJ2-6; 9 bases align to TRBD1. Germline V gene sequence: CDR1 SGHNT, CDR2 YENEEA. The CDR3 contains 18 residues. Unmatched junction bases numbered 10, after V lost 5 bases and J lost 2 bases. CDR3 DNA sequence: TGTGCCAGCAGCCCGGGGGACAGGGTGGTACCTGGGGCCAACGTCCTGACTTTC. Translated, it gives CASSPGDRVVPGANVLTF.

This clone showed up just a few times. The chain links TRBV2 to TRBJ1-4, with D possibly being TRBD1 (6 bases). V lost 5 bases, J lost 3 bases, and 10 bases lay in between. The CDR3 is 14 residues long. Germline V gene data show CDR1 as SNHLY and CDR2 as FYNNEI. The CDR3 nucleotides are TGTGCCAGCAGTAAACAGGGAGCTAATGAAAAACTGTTTTTT. Translating gives CASSKQGANEKLFF.

The chain has TRBV7-2 and TRBJ2-7; TRBD2 might be the D (7 bases). Per germline, CDR1 SGHTA and CDR2 FQGNSA. The V end lost 0 bases, the J end lost 2 bases, and 11 bases lay between the germline ends. The CDR3 totals 15 residues. CDR3 nucleotide sequence: TGTGCCAGCAGCTTAGCGGCGGGGGCGACCTACGAGCAGTACTTC. Amino acid sequence: CASSLAAGATYEQYF.

The rearrangement links TRBV5-5 to TRBJ2-7, with D maybe TRBD2 (6 bases). V lost 0 bases to trimming and J lost 3 bases, with 16 bases between them. Germline values: CDR1 SGHKS, CDR2 YYEKEE (reference sequence). The CDR3 totals 16 residues. In DNA, the CDR3 is TGTGCCAGCAGCTTGGTCGGGACGGGGGATTTCTACGAGCAGTACTTC. It encodes CASSLVGTGDFYEQYF.

The V call is TRBV5-1, the J call TRBJ2-5; 12 bases map to TRBD2. V gave up 4 bases and J gave up 4 bases; unmatched junction bases: 11. CDR1 and CDR2 from the germline V gene are SGHRS and YFSETQ. CDR3 size: 17 residues. CDR3 sequence (DNA): TGCGCCAGCAGCCTACGGACTAGCGGGGTAGGTGGAGAGACCCAGTACTTC. Protein product: CASSLRTSGVGGETQYF.

The chain recombines TRBV3-1 (or the pseudogene TRBV3-2) with TRBJ2-1; 7 nucleotides align to TRBD2. V shed 1 base, J shed 12 bases, and the junction held 9 bases outside the gene matches. Germline V gene data show CDR1 as LGHDT and CDR2 as YNNKEL (reference sequence). CDR3 length: 14 amino acids. The CDR3 is CASSQVAGGSPQFF. CDR3 in DNA: TGTGCCAGCAGCCAAGTGGCCGGCGGGAGTCCGCAGTTCTTC.

The chain couples TRBV27 to TRBJ1-5; 7 bases fit TRBD1. The trim removed 10 bases at V and 3 bases at J, leaving 6 bases unmatched. Looked up from germline, CDR1 is MNHEY and CDR2 is SMNVEV (reference sequence). The CDR3 sequence is 13 residues long. The CDR3 DNA reads TGTGCCACCTTAGGGGGCCCCAATCAGCCCCAGCATTTT. Its protein is CATLGGPNQPQHF.

The chain links TRBV10-2 to TRBJ2-1, with TRBD1 as a possible D gene (6 bases). V was cut by 3 bases and J by 6 bases, with 12 bases left in between. Germline V gene data show CDR1 as WSHSY and CDR2 as SAAADI. The CDR3 is made up of 14 amino acids. Here the CDR3 reads CASSDRGSSNEQFF. In DNA, the CDR3 is TGCGCCAGCAGTGACAGGGGTTCAAGCAATGAGCAGTTCTTC.